This T cell receptor (beta chain) was sequenced in a study of CD8 T cells in ankylosing spondylitis. General observations from the study: According to the report, clones linked to the disease were significantly enriched in matched synovial fluid samples taken from ankylosing spondylitis patients. Within ankylosing spondylitis blood, a TCR beta motif made up of seven or eight highly homologous variants appeared to be characteristic.

V was shortened by 1 base and J by 9 bases, with 16 bases between the two germline ends. Per germline, CDR1 SGHDN and CDR2 FVKESK. The CDR3 is made up of 15 amino acids. For this clonotype: Antigen: not known.

By quantitative 5'-RACE with molecular barcodes, the TCR beta libraries were made. A single record per CDR3 protein comes from TCRdb applying MiXCR to the 5' RACE reads. The profile covers 150,000 to 200,000 distinct CDR3 sequences, with over 10% appearing a single time and 8% to 13% taken by the ten largest. Material: blood, either unsorted or a sorted T cell fraction (not recorded which). This TCR was recovered from a female donor with ankylosing spondylitis or in good health (not recorded which). V and J are TRBV14 and TRBJ2-1; tentative D call: TRBD1 (5 bases). The CDR3 coding sequence is TGTGCCAGCAGCCAAGCATTGGGGCGTTCGCCTGAGCAGTTCTTC. Translation: CASSQALGRSPEQFF. Full variable domain (outside the CDR3, taken from reference TRBV14 and TRBJ2-1): EAGVTQFPSHSVIEKGQTVTLRCDPISGHDNLYWYRRVMGKEIKFLLHFVKESKQDESGMPNNRFLAERTGGTYSTLKVQPAELEDSGVYFCASSQALGRSPEQFFGPGTRLTVL.